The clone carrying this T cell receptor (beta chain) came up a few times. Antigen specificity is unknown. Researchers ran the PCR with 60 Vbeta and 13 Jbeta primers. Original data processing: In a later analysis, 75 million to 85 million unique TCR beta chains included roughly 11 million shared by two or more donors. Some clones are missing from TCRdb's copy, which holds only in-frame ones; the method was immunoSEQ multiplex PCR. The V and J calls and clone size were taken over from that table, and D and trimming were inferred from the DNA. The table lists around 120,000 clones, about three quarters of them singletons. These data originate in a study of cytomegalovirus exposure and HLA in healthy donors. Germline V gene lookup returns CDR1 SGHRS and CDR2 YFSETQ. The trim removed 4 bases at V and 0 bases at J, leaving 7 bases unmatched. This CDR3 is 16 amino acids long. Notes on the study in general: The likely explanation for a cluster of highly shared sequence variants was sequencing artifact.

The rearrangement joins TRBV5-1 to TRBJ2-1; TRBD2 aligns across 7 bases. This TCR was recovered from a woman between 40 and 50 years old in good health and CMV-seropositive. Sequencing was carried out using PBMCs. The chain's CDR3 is CASSSGTLSSYNEQFF. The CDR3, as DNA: TGCGCCAGCAGCAGCGGGACTCTAAGCTCCTACAATGAGCAGTTCTTC.